This T cell receptor (beta chain) was sequenced for a study of cytomegalovirus exposure and HLA in healthy donors. The CDR3 covers 14 residues. Trimming took off 5 bases at V and 0 bases at J, with 7 bases between the two ends. Germline CDR1 is SGHTA and CDR2 is FQGTGA. The PCR ran on 60 Vbeta and 13 Jbeta primers. TCRdb keeps only in-frame clones here, not all; method: immunoSEQ multiplex PCR. The table lists roughly 150,000 clones, approximately 72% of them singletons. The receptor was derived from a female donor in good health and CMV-seronegative. Specimen: PBMCs. The rearrangement joins TRBV7-3 to TRBJ2-2; maybe TRBD1 (5 bases). CDR3: CASSRTPNTGELFF. The DNA for the CDR3 is TGTGCCAGCAGCCGGACACCGAACACCGGGGAGCTGTTTTTT. The full variable domain, in which reference TRBV7-3 and TRBJ2-2 provide the parts outside the CDR3, is GAGVSQTPSNKVTEKGKYVELRCDPISGHTALYWYRQSLGQGPEFLIYFQGTGAADDSGLPNDRFFAVRPEGSVSTLKIQRTERGDSAVYLCASSRTPNTGELFFGEGSRLTVL.